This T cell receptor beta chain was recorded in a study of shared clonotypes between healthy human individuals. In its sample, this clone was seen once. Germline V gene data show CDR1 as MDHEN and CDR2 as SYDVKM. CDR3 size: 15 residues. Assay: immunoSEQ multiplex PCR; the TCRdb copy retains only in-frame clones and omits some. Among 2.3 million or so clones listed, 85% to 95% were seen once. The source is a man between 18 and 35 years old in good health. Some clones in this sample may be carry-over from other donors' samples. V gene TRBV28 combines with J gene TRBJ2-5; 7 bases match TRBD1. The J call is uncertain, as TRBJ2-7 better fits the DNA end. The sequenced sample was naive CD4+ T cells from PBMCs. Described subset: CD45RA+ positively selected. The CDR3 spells CASSPRGTAVYEQYF. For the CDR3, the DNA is TGTGCCAGCAGTCCCAGGGGGACGGCTGTCTACGAGCAGTACTTC.